This T cell receptor (beta chain) was profiled in a study of Graves' ophthalmopathy and Graves' hyperthyroidism. Study-wide background: The authors collected peripheral blood at initial diagnosis, before any treatment. Broader study findings: Blood also carried most expanded thyroid clonotypes exceeding 0.001 frequency.

Aged 18 to 65, hyperthyroidism patients had been newly diagnosed, with under 2 months' duration. The evidence that diagnosis relied on was clinical symptoms, serum thyroxine, TRAb, thyroid ultrasound and orbital computed tomography. The CDR3 runs 13 residues. J gave up 5 bases and V 9 bases, and 8 bases lay outside the gene matches. Germline V gene sequence: CDR1 SNHLY, CDR2 FYNNEI. RNA transcripts were the source from which TCR beta CDR3 regions were amplified. The library came from an HTBI-primed first-round RT-PCR and a second-round multiplex PCR. TCRdb re-called the multiplex PCR reads through MiXCR, storing one row per CDR3 protein. The data show some 360,000 distinct CDR3 sequences, 17% seen once. The sample holds many counts of this clonotype. What it binds is not known.

The sample consisted of peripheral blood. The sequence was collected from an adult woman with stable Graves' hyperthyroidism. This chain joins TRBV2 and TRBJ1-2; the match to TRBD1 covers 8 bases. CDR3 amino acids: CASQRDRNYGYTF. In nucleotides, the CDR3 is TGTGCCAGTCAACGGGACAGGAATTATGGCTACACCTTC.